The 15 T cell receptor beta chains below were found in one sample sequenced in a study of shared clonotypes between healthy human individuals. Profiling relied on immunoSEQ multiplex PCR, and the TCRdb table lists in-frame clones only, not all of them. Of approximately 2,000,000 clones listed, 80% to 95% were seen once; the top ten hold 0.37%. The sample was naive CD4+ T cells from PBMCs. Subset reported: CD45RA+ positively selected. Source of these receptors: a man between 18 and 35 years old in good health. Some clones in this sample may be carry-over from other donors' samples.

CDR3 region: CASSPAGDRTYEQYF. The CDR3 nucleotides are TGTGCCAGCTCACCCGCCGGGGACAGGACTTACGAGCAGTACTTC. The rearrangement uses TRBV18 and TRBJ2-7; 8 bases are a match to TRBD1. From germline, CDR1 is KGHSH and CDR2 LQKENI. The CDR3 sequence is 15 residues long. V dropped 3 bases and J dropped 4; count of bases not matched to a gene: 8.

On this clone: Other DNA sequences from this sample encode an identical CDR3 as well. The V and J genes are TRBV7-3 and TRBJ1-2, with D possibly being TRBD1 (5 bases). This CDR3 is built from 13 residues. The V gene lost 5 bases and the J gene lost 4 bases, with 11 bases spanning the gap. Germline CDR1 is SGHTA and CDR2 is FQGTGA. CDR3 bases: TGTGCCAGCAGCCCGGGGGGGGGCTATGGCTACACCTTC. As protein: CASSPGGGYGYTF.

The gene calls are TRBV6-6 and TRBJ2-5; no firm D call. Germline CDR1 MNHNY, CDR2 SVGAGI (reference sequence). Trimming pared 2 bases from V and 5 bases from J, leaving 15 bases between. The CDR3 spans 15 residues. CDR3 region: CASSYRQELGETQYF. DNA for the CDR3: TGTGCCAGCAGTTACCGGCAGGAATTGGGTGAGACCCAGTACTTC.

In this sample, this clone turned up a few times. V usage is TRBV28 and J usage is TRBJ1-5, with a weak D call TRBD1 (5 bases). The V gene's germline CDR1 is MDHEN and CDR2 SYDVKM. The V end lost 3 bases, the J end lost 4 bases, and 16 bases lay between the germline ends. The CDR3 has 16 amino acids. The CDR3 nucleotides are TGTGCCAGCAGTTTCAGTATGAGGGGCGAGAATCAGCCCCAGCATTTT. It specifies CASSFSMRGENQPQHF.

The chain couples TRBV10-1 to TRBJ2-5; TRBD2 might be the D (5 bases). Germline CDR1 is WNHNN and CDR2 is SYGVQD (reference sequence). The CDR3 covers 15 residues. V was pared by 5 bases and J by 5 bases, with 18 bases between. In DNA form, the CDR3 reads TGCGCCAGCAGTTACCCCCGCCCCGGGGAGGAGACCCAGTACTTC. It encodes CASSYPRPGEETQYF.

This sequence joins TRBV15 and TRBJ2-3; TRBD1 might be the D (5 bases). CDR3 length equals 16 residues. Germline V gene sequence: CDR1 LNHNV, CDR2 YYDKDF (reference sequence). The germline V and J ends were trimmed by 0 bases and 1 base, with 11 bases remaining between them. The CDR3 nucleotides read TGTGCCACCAGCAGAGATCGGGCAGGGCGCACAGATACGCAGTATTTT. This sequence encodes CATSRDRAGRTDTQYF.

This chain joins TRBV7-3 and TRBJ2-7; TRBD2 is a possible D gene (5 bases). The CDR3 covers 13 residues. The V gene lost 5 bases and the J gene lost 12 bases, with 20 bases spanning the gap. Looked up from germline, CDR1 is SGHTA and CDR2 is FQGTGA. Here the CDR3 reads CASSQQVGSRMYF. The CDR3, as DNA: TGTGCCAGCAGCCAGCAGGTGGGGAGCAGAATGTACTTC.

V is TRBV6-1 and J is TRBJ1-1; 7 positions agree with TRBD1. CDR1 is MNHNS, CDR2 SASEGT, per germline. V lost 4 bases to trimming and J lost 0 bases; unmatched junction nucleotides: 8. The CDR3 has 16 amino acids. The CDR3 loop is CASSGQGVNMNTEAFF. CDR3 sequence (DNA): TGTGCCAGCAGTGGCCAGGGGGTTAACATGAACACTGAAGCTTTCTTT.

The CDR3 DNA reads as TGTGCCAGCAGTTCTCGGACAGGGGAACAGCGGGAGGTCTCCTACAATGAGCAGTTCTTC. Its translation is CASSSRTGEQREVSYNEQFF. The chain uses TRBV28 and TRBJ2-1, with D possibly being TRBD1 or TRBD2 (9 bases each). V was clipped by 4 bases and J by 0 bases, with 25 bases between them. The CDR3 has 20 amino acids. From germline, CDR1 is MDHEN and CDR2 SYDVKM.

This clone was counted a single time. The V call is TRBV6-5, the J call TRBJ1-3; no reliable D call. Germline-derived CDR1 and CDR2 are MNHEY and SVGAGI. V was clipped by 6 bases and J by 1 base, with 10 bases between them. This CDR3 is built from 14 residues. CDR3 DNA: TGTGCCAGCAGCCAGACATTTTCTGGAAACACCATATATTTT. Translated, it gives CASSQTFSGNTIYF.

V gene TRBV7-3 combines with J gene TRBJ2-1, with TRBD2 identical over 11 bases. Germline V gene data show CDR1 as SGHTA and CDR2 as FQGTGA. V gave up 5 bases and J gave up 3 bases; unmatched junction bases: 6. The CDR3 is 16 residues long. For the CDR3, the DNA is TGTGCCAGCAGCCCGACTAGCGGGACTAGCTACAATGAGCAGTTCTTC. Amino acids: CASSPTSGTSYNEQFF.

This sequence joins TRBV5-1 and TRBJ2-7; D unresolved. Germline V gene lookup returns CDR1 SGHRS and CDR2 YFSETQ. The V end lost 0 bases, the J end lost 3 bases, and 13 bases lay between the germline ends. This CDR3 is built from 15 residues. The CDR3 protein is CASSLGYADGYEQYF. In DNA, the CDR3 is TGCGCCAGCAGCTTGGGGTACGCGGACGGCTACGAGCAGTACTTC.

This chain connects TRBV21-1 to TRBJ1-1. TRBV21-1 is marked as a pseudogene. The CDR3 length is 8 residues. The CDR3 coding sequence is TGTGCCAGCATCGAAGCTTTCTTT. Protein: CASIEAFF.

J is TRBJ1-2 and V is TRBV1. TRBV1 is noted as a pseudogene. CDR3 length equals 15 residues. The DNA for the CDR3 is TGCACCAGCAGCCAAGTGGAGAAGAGCCTATATGGCTACACCTTC. Translating gives CTSSQVEKSLYGYTF.

The rearrangement uses TRBV7-2 and TRBJ1-4; D uncertain. Trimming removed 4 bases at V and 6 bases at J, with 18 bases between. In germline, CDR1 is SGHTA, CDR2 FQGNSA. CDR3 size: 16 residues. The CDR3 region has the DNA TGTGCCAGCAGCTCCCAACCCTCGGGCAGTCATGAAAAACTGTTTTTT. Translating gives CASSSQPSGSHEKLFF.